These 30 T cell receptor beta chains were sequenced from one sample in a study of cytomegalovirus exposure and HLA in healthy donors. PCR used 60 Vbeta primers and 13 Jbeta primers. Libraries were prepared by immunoSEQ multiplex PCR; TCRdb keeps only in-frame clonotypes and omits some of them. The table includes fewer than 150,000 clones, around 76% detected once. Specimen: PBMCs. The origin of the receptors is a man younger than 35 in good health and CMV-seronegative.

This chain connects TRBV18 to TRBJ1-2, with D possibly TRBD1 on 5 matching bases. Per the germline V gene, CDR1 is KGHSH and CDR2 is LQKENI. The CDR3 sequence is 14 residues long. V was clipped by 3 bases and J by 3 bases, with 11 bases between them. DNA of the CDR3: TGTGCCAGCTCACCGGAGGGGATGGACTATGGCTACACCTTC. This encodes CASSPEGMDYGYTF.

In its sample, this clone was seen a few times. This rearrangement joins TRBV27 to TRBJ1-2; perhaps TRBD1 as D (5 bases). V was pared by 3 bases and J by 4 bases, with 12 bases between. The CDR3 spans 14 residues. From germline, CDR1 is MNHEY and CDR2 SMNVEV (reference sequence). This CDR3 reads CASSFGGVGYGYTF. The CDR3 region has the DNA TGTGCCAGCAGTTTCGGGGGAGTTGGCTATGGCTACACCTTC.

This sequence joins TRBV7-9 and TRBJ2-7; D uncertain. Germline V gene data show CDR1 as SEHNR and CDR2 as FQNEAQ (reference sequence). Trimming removed 5 bases at V and 4 bases at J, with 12 bases between. The CDR3 spans 13 residues. CDR3 loop: CASSDSKRYEQYF. Written as DNA, the CDR3 is TGTGCCAGCAGCGATTCAAAGAGGTACGAGCAGTACTTC.

CDR3 nucleotides: TGTGCCAGCAGCTCGCGGACAGCCCCCTACGAGCAGTACTTC. Translating gives CASSSRTAPYEQYF. The chain links TRBV13 to TRBJ2-7; D might be TRBD1 (6 bases). Trimming removed 4 bases at V and 2 bases at J, with 12 bases between. This CDR3 has 14 residues. The V gene's germline CDR1 is PRHDT and CDR2 FYEKMQ (reference sequence).

This clone has just a few counts. The gene calls are TRBV27 and TRBJ2-1, with D perhaps matching TRBD2 (6 bases). CDR3 size: 16 residues. Trimming left V 5 bases short and J 0 bases short, with 14 bases between. The germline V gene encodes CDR1 MNHEY and CDR2 SMNVEV (reference sequence). DNA for the CDR3: TGTGCCAGCAGTGGGCCATTCGGGAGCTCCTACAATGAGCAGTTCTTC. Amino acid sequence: CASSGPFGSSYNEQFF.

V and J are TRBV4-2 and TRBJ2-3, with TRBD2 identical over 10 bases. This CDR3 is 16 amino acids long. V trimming: 3 bases; J trimming: 1 base; junction bases outside the gene matches: 4. Germline CDR1 and CDR2: LGHNA and YNFKEQ. The CDR3 sequence: CASSHPGLAGTDTQYF. The CDR3 region has the DNA TGTGCCAGCAGCCACCCCGGACTAGCGGGCACAGATACGCAGTATTTT.

This chain uses TRBV2 with TRBJ1-5; D remains unclear. The germline CDR1 and CDR2 sequences are SNHLY and FYNNEI. With 6 bases removed from V and 0 bases from J, the gap between germline ends came to 12 bases. This CDR3 has 15 amino acids. CDR3 sequence: CASREPGNSNQPQHF. The CDR3 nucleotides read TGTGCCAGCAGAGAACCGGGGAATAGCAATCAGCCCCAGCATTTT.

A few counts support this clone. V usage is TRBV19 and J usage is TRBJ2-7; TRBD1 agrees at 9 bases. This CDR3 region has 14 residues. V trimming: 5 bases; J trimming: 3 bases; junction bases outside the gene matches: 5. Germline CDR1 reads LNHDA; CDR2 reads SQIVND (reference sequence). The CDR3 nucleotides are TGTGCCAGTAGTCCGCGGGACAGGGACTACGAGCAGTACTTC. Protein sequence: CASSPRDRDYEQYF.

The genes are TRBV27 and TRBJ2-5; tentatively, D is TRBD2 (6 bases). Gene TRBJ2-7 matches the end of the DNA better, so the J call may be wrong. CDR1 is MNHEY, CDR2 SMNVEV, per germline (reference sequence). This CDR3 has 15 residues. The CDR3 loop is CASSLAGGGIYEQYF. In nucleotides, the CDR3 is TGTGCCAGCAGTTTGGCTGGCGGCGGGATCTACGAGCAGTACTTC.

The chain couples TRBV11-2 to TRBJ2-1; a weak D match, TRBD1 (6 bases). The V gene's germline CDR1 is SGHAT and CDR2 FQNNGV. V lost 1 base to trimming and J lost 7 bases, with 11 bases between them. There are 14 residues in the CDR3. The DNA of the CDR3 is TGTGCCAGCAGCTTAGTTGCAGGGGAGAATGAGCAGTTCTTC. Translation gives CASSLVAGENEQFF.

J is TRBJ2-3 and V is TRBV10-1, with TRBD2 matching over 8 bases. Trimming at V came to 4 bases and at J to 3 bases, leaving 6 bases not matched to a gene. The CDR3 has 15 amino acids. CDR1 is WNHNN, CDR2 SYGVQD, per germline (reference sequence). The CDR3, as DNA: TGCGCCAGCAGTGCGGGGACTAGGGTTACAGATACGCAGTATTTT. This sequence encodes CASSAGTRVTDTQYF.

The chain links TRBV5-5 to TRBJ1-1, with 12 bases aligning to TRBD1. This CDR3 has 17 residues. The germline V gene encodes CDR1 SGHKS and CDR2 YYEKEE (reference sequence). With 4 bases clipped from V and 0 bases from J, the junction kept 7 bases outside the gene matches. The CDR3 is CASSGGTGGDLNTEAFF. As DNA, the CDR3 is TGTGCCAGCAGCGGAGGGACAGGGGGCGATCTGAACACTGAAGCTTTCTTT.

In regard to this clone: Within the sample, other DNA sequences also encode this same CDR3. The V call is TRBV5-4, the J call TRBJ1-5, with 7 bases fitting TRBD1. V was pared by 0 bases and J by 6 bases, with 6 bases of the junction left unmatched. There are 15 residues in the CDR3. Germline V gene lookup returns CDR1 SGHNT and CDR2 YYREEE (reference sequence). CDR3 sequence (DNA): TGTGCCAGCAGCTTGGACAGGGGTGAGAGTCAGCCCCAGCATTTT. The encoded protein is CASSLDRGESQPQHF.

For the CDR3, the DNA is TGTGCCAGTACCCTGGGGGACAGGGGATACAATGAGCAGTTCTTC. Translated, it gives CASTLGDRGYNEQFF. This rearrangement joins TRBV19 to TRBJ2-1; 10 nucleotides line up with TRBD1. The V and J ends lost 7 bases and 4 bases, in that order; junction bases with no gene match: 7. Looked up from germline, CDR1 is LNHDA and CDR2 is SQIVND (reference sequence). The CDR3 contains 15 residues.

This chain links TRBV4-2 with TRBJ2-6, with 9 bases that match TRBD1. Germline V gene lookup returns CDR1 LGHNA and CDR2 YNFKEQ. The trim removed 0 bases at V and 0 bases at J, leaving 3 bases unmatched. The CDR3 extends over 18 amino acids. DNA for the CDR3: TGTGCCAGCAGCCAAGAAGGGACAGGGCTCTCTGGGGCCAACGTCCTGACTTTC. As protein: CASSQEGTGLSGANVLTF.

The chain uses TRBV19 and TRBJ2-5, with TRBD1 matching 7 bases. Germline-derived CDR1 and CDR2 are LNHDA and SQIVND (reference sequence). The CDR3 extends over 13 amino acids. V was pared by 10 bases and J by 3 bases, with 8 bases of the junction left unmatched. The CDR3 protein is CATLSGTEETQYF. CDR3 coding DNA: TGTGCCACCCTATCCGGGACAGAAGAGACCCAGTACTTC.

This clone was detected only a few times. The genes are TRBV6-5 and TRBJ2-6; the D is unclear. The CDR3 sequence is 16 residues long. The germline V gene has CDR1 MNHEY and CDR2 SVGAGI. Trimming stripped 3 bases from V and 0 bases from J, with 9 bases between. The CDR3 spells CASSYELSSGANVLTF. The CDR3 DNA is TGTGCCAGCAGTTATGAGCTTAGCTCTGGGGCCAACGTCCTGACTTTC.

The J gene is TRBJ1-1, the V gene TRBV19; D not resolved. The CDR3 extends over 16 amino acids. CDR1 is LNHDA and CDR2 is SQIVND in the germline V gene (reference sequence). V lost 2 bases to trimming and J lost 0 bases, with 13 bases between them. CDR3 coding DNA: TGTGCCAGTAGTATACGGCCCAGAGGCATGAACACTGAAGCTTTCTTT. Encoded protein: CASSIRPRGMNTEAFF.

This chain uses TRBV5-1 with TRBJ1-6, with unresolved D. V was shortened by 1 base and J by 6 bases, with 11 bases between the two germline ends. The CDR3 is 15 residues long. From germline, CDR1 is SGHRS and CDR2 YFSETQ. CDR3: CASSLPTDTNSPLHF. The CDR3 DNA reads as TGCGCCAGCAGCTTGCCCACAGATACTAATTCACCCCTCCACTTT.

This clone appeared a few times. V and J are TRBV7-2 and TRBJ1-2; 7 nucleotides agree with TRBD1. The CDR3 spans 15 residues. The V segment lost 5 bases and the J segment 2 bases; nucleotides outside the gene matches: 8. Germline V gene data show CDR1 as SGHTA and CDR2 as FQGNSA. CDR3 protein: CASSKPQTGNYGYTF. CDR3 nucleotide sequence: TGTGCCAGCAGCAAACCTCAGACAGGGAACTATGGCTACACCTTC.

The chain employs TRBV15 and TRBJ2-7; 7 nucleotides align to TRBD2. The length of the CDR3 is 15 residues. The V segment lost 0 bases and the J segment 1 base; nucleotides outside the gene matches: 3. Germline CDR1 is LNHNV and CDR2 is YYDKDF (reference sequence). The CDR3 DNA reads TGTGCCACCAGCAGAGAGGGGGGGTTTTCCTACGAGCAGTACTTC. Amino acid sequence: CATSREGGFSYEQYF.

The rearrangement links TRBV5-1 to TRBJ1-4; possible D gene TRBD1, 5 bases. V lost 2 bases and J lost 8, with 16 bases in between. The CDR3 runs 15 residues. Germline CDR1 SGHRS, CDR2 YFSETQ. This chain's CDR3 is CASSFAGRVREKLFF. In DNA, the CDR3 is TGCGCCAGCAGCTTCGCCGGCAGGGTCCGCGAAAAACTGTTTTTT. Full variable domain (rest looked up from reference TRBV5-1 and TRBJ1-4): KAGVTQTPRYLIKTRGQQVTLSCSPISGHRSVSWYQQTPGQGLQFLFEYFSETQRNKGNFPGRFSGRQFSNSRSEMNVSTLELGDSALYLCASSFAGRVREKLFFGSGTQLSVL.

This clone was observed a few times. The V and J genes are TRBV28 and TRBJ2-6; 7 nucleotides align to TRBD1. V lost 5 bases to trimming and J lost 4 bases; unmatched junction nucleotides: 11. The CDR3 runs to 17 residues. CDR1 and CDR2 from the germline V gene are MDHEN and SYDVKM. CDR3 region: CASSRYLTGTGANVLTF. In DNA, the CDR3 is TGTGCCAGCAGTCGATATCTGACAGGGACCGGGGCCAACGTCCTGACTTTC.

CDR3 bases: TGTGCCAGCAGCCAAGGAGTGACAGGGAACGAAAAACTGTTTTTT. This translates into CASSQGVTGNEKLFF. The chain combines TRBV14 with TRBJ1-4; 7 positions agree with TRBD1. The CDR3 is made up of 15 amino acids. Germline loops: CDR1 SGHDN, CDR2 FVKESK. The V and J ends lost 1 base and 8 bases, in that order; junction bases with no gene match: 7.

CDR3 nucleotides: TGTGCCTGGAGCAGGGACAATGAGCAGTTCTTC. Its protein product is CAWSRDNEQFF. The rearrangement links TRBV30 to TRBJ2-1, with a tentative D call TRBD1 (5 bases). The CDR3 runs to 11 residues. Germline V gene data show CDR1 as GTSNPN and CDR2 as SVGIG (reference sequence). The germline V and J ends were trimmed by 3 bases and 5 bases, with 5 bases remaining between them.

V usage is TRBV11-3 and J usage is TRBJ2-3, with 7 bases fitting TRBD1. The CDR3 covers 14 residues. V shed 8 bases, J shed 2 bases, and the junction held 7 bases outside the gene matches. Germline assignment: CDR1 SGHNT and CDR2 YENEEA. DNA for the CDR3: TGTGCCAGCGCCCGGGACAGAAACACAGATACGCAGTATTTT. Translated: CASARDRNTDTQYF.

The V gene is TRBV30, the J gene TRBJ2-2, with 9 bases fitting TRBD1. CDR1 is GTSNPN, CDR2 SVGIG, per germline (reference sequence). The CDR3 is 13 residues long. The trim removed 5 bases at V and 3 bases at J, leaving 1 base unmatched. The CDR3 nucleotides read TGTGCCTGGGGACAGGGGTACACCGGGGAGCTGTTTTTT. Translating gives CAWGQGYTGELFF.

The genes are TRBV30 and TRBJ2-1; D gene uncertain. V lost 4 bases and J lost 9, with 16 bases in between. Germline CDR1 and CDR2: GTSNPN and SVGIG (reference sequence). The CDR3 is 13 amino acids. The CDR3 loop reads CAWMVDRAGEQFF. Written as DNA, the CDR3 is TGTGCCTGGATGGTTGATAGAGCAGGTGAGCAGTTCTTC.

This clone was observed a few times. The chain has TRBV6-5 and TRBJ1-2, with a possible D match to TRBD1 (5 bases). The CDR3 extends over 15 amino acids. V lost 5 bases and J 4 bases, leaving 17 bases between the germline ends. Germline CDR1 reads MNHEY; CDR2 reads SVGAGI. The CDR3: CASSPWQGLGYGYTF. CDR3 DNA: TGTGCCAGCAGTCCCTGGCAGGGCTTAGGCTATGGCTACACCTTC.

The chain employs TRBV11-2 and TRBJ2-3; 12 bases map to TRBD1. The CDR3 consists of 15 residues. CDR1 is SGHAT and CDR2 is FQNNGV in the germline V gene. The V and J ends lost 1 base and 7 bases, in that order; junction bases with no gene match: 3. CDR3 in DNA: TGTGCCAGCAGCTTAGGGGGACAGGGGGCCTATACGCAGTATTTT. It encodes CASSLGGQGAYTQYF.